These 30 T cell receptor beta chains came from one sample sequenced in a study of T-cell reconstitution after alpha-beta-depleted transplantation in children. It was with unique molecular identifiers that the TCRbeta library was prepared. One entry per CDR3 protein, called by TCRdb with MiXCR from the PCR reads. The profile shows approximately 85,000 distinct CDR3 sequences, around an eighth of them singletons. The sample in question was PBMCs, mostly from graft donor cells, obtained 180 days after TCRalphabeta/CD19-depleted stem cell transplant. Receptor source: a male patient aged 2-10 years who had a stem cell transplant for acute lymphoblastic leukemia, so the T cells may come from the graft donor.

This clonotype was seen ten or more times. CDR3 in amino acids: CSARGGRGIQYF. DNA of the CDR3: TGCAGTGCTAGGGGGGGTAGGGGCATTCAGTACTTC. V gene TRBV20-1 combines with J gene TRBJ2-4; perhaps TRBD2 as D (6 bases). Per the germline V gene, CDR1 is DFQATT and CDR2 is SNEGSKA (reference sequence). The CDR3 is made up of 12 amino acids. Trimming stripped 3 bases from V and 9 bases from J, with 12 bases between.

CDR3 sequence reads: CASSLETGGASNQPQHF. The CDR3 DNA reads TGTGCCAGCAGCTTAGAAACAGGTGGAGCGAGCAATCAGCCCCAGCATTTT. This chain uses TRBV11-2 with TRBJ1-5; D may be TRBD1 (5 bases). Germline V CDR1 and CDR2: SGHAT, FQNNGV. Trimming stripped 0 bases from V and 1 base from J, with 13 bases between. The CDR3 has 17 amino acids.

The chain links TRBV6-1 to TRBJ1-2; D gene ambiguous. V was trimmed by 3 bases and J by 7 bases, leaving 12 bases between them. CDR3 length: 13 amino acids. Germline CDR1 reads MNHNS; CDR2 reads SASEGT. CDR3 loop: CASSDLPGAGYTF. CDR3 in DNA: TGTGCCAGCAGTGACCTCCCCGGCGCTGGCTACACCTTC.

The chain employs TRBV5-1 and TRBJ2-3; 7 nucleotides agree with TRBD1. This CDR3 has 14 residues. The V and J ends lost 0 bases and 4 bases, in that order; junction bases with no gene match: 2. Per germline, CDR1 SGHRS and CDR2 YFSETQ. In nucleotides, the CDR3 is TGCGCCAGCAGCTTGGGACAGGGAGCAGATACGCAGTATTTT. Its translation is CASSLGQGADTQYF.

This sequence joins TRBV5-6 and TRBJ2-1; 11 bases are shared with TRBD2. V shed 1 base, J shed 3 bases, and the junction held 12 bases outside the gene matches. In germline, CDR1 is SGHDT, CDR2 YYEEEE. The CDR3 loop spans 19 amino acids. CDR3 protein: CASSLRGLAGYRYYNEQFF. Here the CDR3 DNA reads TGTGCCAGCAGCTTGAGAGGACTAGCGGGTTACCGATACTACAATGAGCAGTTCTTC.

This clonotype turned up a few times. The V call is TRBV4-1, the J call TRBJ2-3, with 7 bases that match TRBD1. The CDR3 sequence is 17 residues long. Trimming at V came to 1 base and at J to 5 bases, leaving 12 bases not matched to a gene. Germline V gene lookup returns CDR1 MGHRA and CDR2 YSYEKL. This CDR3 is CASSQAGGIVLGDTQYF. DNA of the CDR3: TGCGCCAGCAGCCAAGCAGGGGGAATCGTTCTGGGAGATACGCAGTATTTT.

The rearrangement joins TRBV6-5 to TRBJ2-3, with D maybe TRBD2 (5 bases). Looked up from germline, CDR1 is MNHEY and CDR2 is SVGAGI. The CDR3 covers 17 residues. V lost 0 bases and J 0 bases, leaving 13 bases between the germline ends. The CDR3 DNA reads TGTGCCAGCAGTTACTCTTCGAAGCGGATAAGCACAGATACGCAGTATTTT. Protein sequence: CASSYSSKRISTDTQYF.

The J gene is TRBJ2-5, the V gene TRBV10-3; TRBD1 aligns across 7 bases. Unmatched junction bases numbered 13, after V lost 4 bases and J lost 5 bases. The CDR3 length is 16 residues. The germline V gene has CDR1 ENHRY and CDR2 SYGVKD. The CDR3 region has the DNA TGTGCCATCAGTGGGGGTGTGACAGGGAAAAGGGAGACCCAGTACTTC. Protein: CAISGGVTGKRETQYF.

This clonotype was seen at least ten times. The chain links TRBV12-3 or TRBV12-4 to TRBJ1-1; 8 bases align to TRBD1. The CDR3 runs 13 residues. The J segment lost 5 bases and the V segment lost 6 bases, leaving 5 bases of the junction unmatched. The CDR3 nucleotides read TGTGCCAGCAGGCGGACAGGGCGAACTGAAGCTTTCTTT. Its translation: CASRRTGRTEAFF.

The chain is built from TRBV6-5 and TRBJ2-3, with 13 positions matching TRBD2. The CDR3 covers 17 residues. Germline CDR1 MNHEY, CDR2 SVGAGI. V shed 0 bases and J 3 bases; nucleotides not matched to a gene: 3. DNA for the CDR3: TGTGCCAGCAGTTACTCCCGACTAGCGGGAGGTACAGATACGCAGTATTTT. Its protein is CASSYSRLAGGTDTQYF.

The chain combines TRBV28 with TRBJ1-1, with D perhaps TRBD1 (6 bases). V dropped 5 bases and J dropped 0 bases, with 13 bases sitting between them. The CDR3 sequence is 15 residues long. Germline V lookup: CDR1 MDHEN, CDR2 SYDVKM. CDR3 nucleotides: TGTGCCAGCAGTCTGGGACAAAGCATGAACACTGAAGCTTTCTTT. This translates into CASSLGQSMNTEAFF.

V and J are TRBV6-5 and TRBJ1-5; D perhaps matches TRBD1 (6 bases). CDR1 and CDR2 from the germline V gene are MNHEY and SVGAGI. The CDR3 runs to 13 residues. V lost 5 bases and J lost 2, with 7 bases in between. DNA of the CDR3: TGTGCCAGCAGTCGACAGGGCAATCAGCCCCAGCATTTT. Protein: CASSRQGNQPQHF.

The V gene is TRBV28, the J gene TRBJ2-1; possibly TRBD2 for D (7 bases). CDR1 is MDHEN and CDR2 is SYDVKM in the germline V gene. This CDR3 contains 16 residues. V was trimmed by 7 bases and J by 1 base, leaving 17 bases between them. Here the CDR3 DNA reads TGTGCCAGCACCGGGGGGCATGTTGGTTCCTACAATGAGCAGTTCTTC. Its translation: CASTGGHVGSYNEQFF.

This clonotype was observed a handful of times. CDR3 amino acids: CATNTVTSYEQYF. DNA for the CDR3: TGTGCCACCAATACGGTGACCTCCTACGAGCAGTACTTC. The chain is built from TRBV6-6 and TRBJ2-7; D is unresolved. Trimming removed 10 bases from V and 0 bases from J, with 13 bases in between. CDR3 length: 13 amino acids. CDR1 is MNHNY and CDR2 is SVGAGI in the germline V gene (reference sequence).

This clonotype occurred a few times. The CDR3 DNA follows: TGTGCCAGCAGTTACTCGATCGGCCGGAACACTGAAGCTTTCTTT. Translating it yields CASSYSIGRNTEAFF. The chain combines TRBV6-2 or TRBV6-3 with TRBJ1-1; no firm D call. The CDR3 length is 15 residues. Per the germline V gene, CDR1 is MNHEY and CDR2 is SVGEGT. Between the trimmed V and J ends, which lost 0 bases and 1 base, there was a span of 9 bases.

There are a few counts of this clonotype. The chain is built from TRBV5-1 and TRBJ1-5; no definite D call. The CDR3 totals 16 residues. Germline V gene lookup returns CDR1 SGHRS and CDR2 YFSETQ. Between the trimmed V and J ends, which lost 0 bases and 0 bases, there was a span of 10 bases. In nucleotides, the CDR3 is TGCGCCAGCAGCTTGGCCGGAGGCGATAGCAATCAGCCCCAGCATTTT. The encoded protein is CASSLAGGDSNQPQHF.

This chain uses TRBV18 with TRBJ2-7; TRBD2 might be the D (6 bases). V shed 8 bases and J shed 6 bases, with 20 bases lying between them. Germline-derived CDR1 and CDR2 are KGHSH and LQKENI. This CDR3 has 14 amino acids. CDR3 bases: TGTGCCAGCACTCCGGGGGTCGACGGCTGCGAGCAGTACTTC. Protein: CASTPGVDGCEQYF.

The J gene is TRBJ2-7, the V gene TRBV6-5, with D possibly matching TRBD2 (7 bases). The CDR3 length is 15 residues. The V and J ends lost 2 bases and 4 bases respectively, with 15 bases between them. The germline gives CDR1 MNHEY, CDR2 SVGAGI. As DNA, the CDR3 is TGTGCCAGCAGTTACGGGGGGGGCCCGTCATACGAGCAGTACTTC. It translates to CASSYGGGPSYEQYF.

The chain is built from TRBV10-3 and TRBJ1-5; D is unclear. Germline loops: CDR1 ENHRY, CDR2 SYGVKD. CDR3 length: 14 amino acids. Trimming removed 0 bases from V and 5 bases from J, with 8 bases in between. CDR3 loop: CAISESGNDQPQHF. CDR3 DNA: TGTGCCATCAGTGAGTCAGGGAATGATCAGCCCCAGCATTTT.

The chain has TRBV15 and TRBJ2-7; perhaps D is TRBD1 or TRBD2 (5 bases each). Trimming removed 0 bases from V and 2 bases from J, with 14 bases in between. The CDR3 contains 16 residues. The germline V gene encodes CDR1 LNHNV and CDR2 YYDKDF (reference sequence). This CDR3 is CATSRDKGTLAYEQYF. In nucleotides, the CDR3 is TGTGCCACCAGCAGAGATAAAGGGACCCTCGCCTACGAGCAGTACTTC.

The chain uses TRBV9 and TRBJ2-1; weak D call: TRBD2 (6 bases). CDR1 SGDLS and CDR2 YYNGEE come from the germline V gene. The CDR3 has 12 residues. Trimming removed 4 bases at V and 10 bases at J, with 12 bases between. As DNA, the CDR3 is TGTGCCAGCAGCCCCCGCGGACTAGAGCAGTTCTTC. It translates to CASSPRGLEQFF.

The chain is built from TRBV10-3 and TRBJ2-2; D is possibly TRBD1 (6 bases). The germline CDR1 and CDR2 sequences are ENHRY and SYGVKD. The CDR3 runs to 13 residues. V was pared by 8 bases and J by 3 bases, with 10 bases between. CDR3 sequence: CAIRRGDTGELFF. The CDR3 DNA is TGTGCCATCCGCAGGGGAGACACCGGGGAGCTGTTTTTT.

The chain joins TRBV6-5 to TRBJ2-7; TRBD1 is a possible D gene (5 bases). V shed 2 bases and J shed 1 base, with 12 bases lying between them. The CDR3 is 15 residues long. Germline V gives CDR1 MNHEY, CDR2 SVGAGI. CDR3 amino acids: CASSYAHRRSYEQYF. The CDR3, as DNA: TGTGCCAGCAGTTACGCTCACAGGAGATCCTACGAGCAGTACTTC.

The rearrangement joins TRBV29-1 to TRBJ2-7, with 8 bases identical to TRBD1. V shed 3 bases, J shed 0 bases, and the junction held 10 bases outside the gene matches. The CDR3 is 16 amino acids. Looked up from germline, CDR1 is SQVTM and CDR2 is ANQGSEA. CDR3 loop: CSVETRGQGYSYEQYF. For the CDR3, the DNA is TGCAGCGTTGAGACTAGAGGACAGGGTTACTCCTACGAGCAGTACTTC.

In its sample, this clonotype was seen a few times. Written as DNA, the CDR3 is TGTGCCAGCAGTTATACCCTGACAGGGAGTCCCTCCTACGAGCAGTACTTC. It yields the protein CASSYTLTGSPSYEQYF. The V call is TRBV6-5, the J call TRBJ2-7, with TRBD1 matching over 7 bases. Trimming took 3 bases from V and 0 from J; bases not matched to a gene: 11. Germline V gene data show CDR1 as MNHEY and CDR2 as SVGAGI. The CDR3 covers 17 residues.

The chain combines TRBV20-1 with TRBJ1-1; 8 nucleotides agree with TRBD1. Per the germline V gene, CDR1 is DFQATT and CDR2 is SNEGSKA (reference sequence). The CDR3 has 13 residues. Losses at the gene ends were 2 bases for V and 3 bases for J; bases not matched to a gene: 2. CDR3 in amino acids: CSARPRGHTEAFF. CDR3 bases: TGCAGTGCTAGACCCAGGGGGCACACTGAAGCTTTCTTT.

This clonotype was seen many times. The rearrangement links TRBV29-1 to TRBJ1-1; D not resolved. The CDR3 covers 14 residues. The V gene lost 0 bases and the J gene lost 4 bases, with 12 bases spanning the gap. Per germline, CDR1 SQVTM and CDR2 ANQGSEA. CDR3 nucleotides: TGCAGCGTTGAAGAGTGGCAGGCGGGCACTGAAGCTTTCTTT. Protein sequence: CSVEEWQAGTEAFF.

The J gene is TRBJ1-1, the V gene TRBV7-9, with D unresolved. V was cut by 5 bases and J by 1 base, with 8 bases left in between. CDR3 length: 13 residues. Germline assignment: CDR1 SEHNR and CDR2 FQNEAQ (reference sequence). The CDR3: CASSGGRNTEAFF. The DNA of the CDR3 is TGTGCCAGCAGCGGAGGCAGGAACACTGAAGCTTTCTTT.

Many counts were recorded for this clonotype. The chain has TRBV7-2 and TRBJ2-1; 9 bases align to TRBD1. With V trimmed by 1 base and J by 1 base, 2 bases remained unmatched. This CDR3 is built from 16 residues. CDR1 is SGHTA and CDR2 is FQGNSA in the germline V gene. The CDR3: CASSLGGQGSYNEQFF. CDR3 bases: TGTGCCAGCAGCTTAGGGGGACAGGGTTCCTACAATGAGCAGTTCTTC.

This clonotype turned up a few times. V and J are TRBV20-1 and TRBJ2-7; D may be TRBD1 (5 bases). The CDR3 consists of 13 residues. The germline V and J ends were trimmed by 4 bases and 3 bases, with 13 bases remaining between them. Germline values: CDR1 DFQATT, CDR2 SNEGSKA (reference sequence). CDR3 bases: TGCAGTGCTAAGGGGTCCCGGTTCTACGAGCAGTACTTC. It yields the protein CSAKGSRFYEQYF.